These 3 T cell receptor beta chains were all obtained from the same sample, sequenced in a study of shared clonotypes between healthy human individuals. The assay was immunoSEQ multiplex PCR, and TCRdb's table has in-frame clones only and misses some. The data contain about 2 million clones, less than 95% of them singletons. Selected positively for CCR7 and CD45RO-negative, naive CD8 cells excluded terminally differentiated effector memory CD45RA+ cells. Sequencing was done on a sample of naive CD8+ T cells sorted from blood. These receptors came from a man between 18 and 29 years old in good health.

The chain is built from TRBV11-3 and TRBJ2-1; D might be TRBD2 (5 bases). This CDR3 has 13 residues. Germline V gene lookup returns CDR1 SGHNT and CDR2 YENEEA. Trimming took 3 bases from V and 7 from J, leaving 10 bases between them. CDR3 sequence: CASSFISGNEQFF. The CDR3 nucleotides are TGTGCCAGCAGCTTTATATCGGGGAATGAGCAGTTCTTC.

The chain has TRBV5-4 and TRBJ1-5; unclear D gene. CDR1 SGHNT and CDR2 YYREEE come from the germline V gene (reference sequence). CDR3 length equals 14 residues. Trimming stripped 4 bases from V and 3 bases from J, with 11 bases between. The CDR3 nucleotides read TGTGCCAGCAGCCGAAAAGGCCTCAATCAGCCCCAGCATTTT. Protein sequence: CASSRKGLNQPQHF.

The genes are TRBV6-5 and TRBJ2-1, with 10 bases that match TRBD1. The V gene end was trimmed by 4 bases and the J gene end by 6 bases; junction bases not matched to a gene: 9. This CDR3 spans 16 amino acids. Germline V gene lookup returns CDR1 MNHEY and CDR2 SVGAGI. The CDR3 here is CASSSPGQGFTNEQFF. The CDR3 region has the DNA TGTGCCAGCAGTTCTCCGGGACAGGGGTTTACCAATGAGCAGTTCTTC.